Each of the 20 T cell receptor beta chains below was sequenced from the same sample in a study of regulatory T cells in long-lasting Graves disease. Time point indicated: persistent/refractory GD, antithyroid drugs over 5 years with positive TRAb. The authors made the TCR library using RNA they extracted from PBMCs. Relying on iRepertoire HTBI primers and Arm-PCR of CDR3 regions, the team built TCR beta libraries. TCRdb independently ran MiXCR on the multiplex PCR reads; one entry per CDR3 protein. The sample gives around 460,000 distinct CDR3 sequences, 22% of which show up once; about an eighth is in the top ten. Here the sequenced sample was peripheral blood mononuclear cells (PBMCs), taken when the disease was refractory, from a patient treated with antithyroid drugs. Source of these receptors: a female donor with Graves disease.

This chain's CDR3 is CASSISGSIEAFF. CDR3 sequence (DNA): TGTGCCAGTAGTATATCAGGATCCATTGAAGCTTTCTTT. V usage is TRBV19 and J usage is TRBJ1-1; the D is unclear. From germline, CDR1 is LNHDA and CDR2 SQIVND (reference sequence). This CDR3 has 13 amino acids. The germline V and J ends were trimmed by 2 bases and 7 bases, with 11 bases remaining between them.

This clonotype was recorded only once. The rearrangement uses TRBV4-1 and TRBJ2-7; D unresolved. Germline V gene sequence: CDR1 MGHRA, CDR2 YSYEKL. Trimming left V 1 base short and J 3 bases short, with 13 bases between. The length of the CDR3 is 15 residues. CDR3 bases: TGCGCCAGCAGCCAAGTGTATTCCTCGAACTACGAGCAGTACTTC. Translation: CASSQVYSSNYEQYF.

The genes are TRBV5-6 and TRBJ1-1; the D gene is possibly TRBD1 (6 bases). The CDR3 covers 15 residues. The germline V gene has CDR1 SGHDT and CDR2 YYEEEE. Trimming pared 1 base from V and 3 bases from J, leaving 13 bases between. This CDR3 is CASSLPPTGYTEAFF. CDR3 nucleotides: TGTGCCAGCAGCTTGCCCCCGACAGGCTACACTGAAGCTTTCTTT.

This clonotype appeared many times. The chain links TRBV24-1 to TRBJ1-4; the match to TRBD1 covers 9 bases. The germline V gene encodes CDR1 KGHDR and CDR2 SFDVKD. V dropped 3 bases and J dropped 4; count of bases not matched to a gene: 8. This CDR3 comprises 17 residues. Here the CDR3 DNA reads TGTGCCACCAGTGATCCGTCCTCGGGACAGGGTAATGAAAAACTGTTTTTT. Translated, it gives CATSDPSSGQGNEKLFF.

Many counts were recorded for this clonotype. The J gene is TRBJ1-5, the V gene TRBV20-1; perhaps TRBD1 as D (5 bases). The CDR3 runs to 15 residues. Trimming removed 4 bases at V and 0 bases at J, with 13 bases between. Germline CDR1 and CDR2: DFQATT and SNEGSKA (reference sequence). The CDR3 spells CSAIRDSLSNQPQHF. The DNA for the CDR3 is TGCAGTGCTATCCGGGACTCACTTAGCAATCAGCCCCAGCATTTT.

There are many counts of this clonotype. V gene TRBV20-1 combines with J gene TRBJ2-7; the match to TRBD2 covers 11 bases. V lost 5 bases, J lost 5 bases, and 8 bases stayed unmatched. The CDR3 contains 14 residues. Germline loops: CDR1 DFQATT, CDR2 SNEGSKA (reference sequence). The CDR3 DNA sequence: TGCAGTGCTCATACTAGCGGGGGCGGCGACGAGCAGTACTTC. Translated, it gives CSAHTSGGGDEQYF.

This clonotype came up many times. This chain joins TRBV28 and TRBJ1-3, with D tentatively TRBD1 (6 bases). The CDR3 sequence is 12 residues long. The ends were cut back, 6 bases at V and 7 bases at J, with 10 bases in the middle. The germline gives CDR1 MDHEN, CDR2 SYDVKM. As DNA, the CDR3 is TGTGCCAGCAGAATGGGGGCTAACACCATATATTTT. This codes for CASRMGANTIYF.

This clonotype was picked up a small number of times. The chain has TRBV3-1 and TRBJ2-5; possible D gene TRBD1, 6 bases. Per the germline V gene, CDR1 is LGHDT and CDR2 is YNNKEL (reference sequence). The V end was cut by 5 bases, the J end by 9 bases, with 13 bases between. CDR3 length: 12 residues. The CDR3 region has the DNA TGTGCCAGCAGCGGGGGCGTGGGGTCCCAGTACTTC. Its translation is CASSGGVGSQYF.

The CDR3 sequence is CASSLHLSSYNEQFF. CDR3 nucleotides: TGTGCCAGCAGCCTCCATTTAAGCTCCTACAATGAGCAGTTCTTC. J is TRBJ2-1 and V is TRBV14; no firm D call. Trimming removed 4 bases from V and 0 bases from J, with 10 bases in between. The CDR3 has 15 amino acids. Looked up from germline, CDR1 is SGHDN and CDR2 is FVKESK.

V is TRBV6-1 and J is TRBJ2-1; D may be TRBD1 or TRBD2 (6 bases each). Trimming removed 8 bases at V and 9 bases at J, with 20 bases between. This CDR3 spans 14 amino acids. Per germline, CDR1 MNHNS and CDR2 SASEGT. The CDR3 sequence: CASRGGSLGGEQFF. The CDR3, as DNA: TGTGCCAGCCGTGGGGGCTCCTTGGGGGGTGAGCAGTTCTTC.

This clonotype has ten or more counts. The chain combines TRBV15 with TRBJ1-1; D remains ambiguous. V was trimmed by 0 bases and J by 1 base, leaving 3 bases between them. The CDR3 contains 13 residues. Germline loops: CDR1 LNHNV, CDR2 YYDKDF (reference sequence). CDR3 DNA: TGTGCCACCAGCAGAGACCAGAACACTGAAGCTTTCTTT. This codes for CATSRDQNTEAFF.

This clonotype showed up many times. This chain links TRBV10-3 with TRBJ1-2, with 7 bases that match TRBD1. Unmatched junction bases numbered 12, after V lost 5 bases and J lost 3 bases. This CDR3 is 16 amino acids long. CDR1 ENHRY and CDR2 SYGVKD come from the germline V gene. Here the CDR3 DNA reads TGTGCCATCAGTAAAAACCGGGACAGCCCCGACTATGGCTACACCTTC. Residues: CAISKNRDSPDYGYTF.

The chain is built from TRBV20-1 and TRBJ1-5; a weak D match, TRBD1 (5 bases). The CDR3 runs to 15 residues. The ends were cut back, 3 bases at V and 7 bases at J, with 19 bases in the middle. From germline, CDR1 is DFQATT and CDR2 SNEGSKA (reference sequence). The CDR3, as DNA: TGCAGTGCTAGCCGGGACCCCGGGGAGGAACAGCCCCAGCATTTT. Protein: CSASRDPGEEQPQHF.

The rearrangement joins TRBV20-1 to TRBJ2-6, with D possibly matching TRBD2 (7 bases). The V end lost 0 bases, the J end lost 0 bases, and 12 bases lay between the germline ends. There are 17 residues in the CDR3. Per germline, CDR1 DFQATT and CDR2 SNEGSKA (reference sequence). The DNA for the CDR3 is TGCAGTGCTAGAGATTGGGGGGGGCGCTCTGGGGCCAACGTCCTGACTTTC. This codes for CSARDWGGRSGANVLTF.

The V and J genes are TRBV20-1 and TRBJ1-1; D gene unclear. The CDR3 consists of 13 residues. Deletions cut 1 base from V and 3 bases from J, with 9 bases between. The germline gives CDR1 DFQATT, CDR2 SNEGSKA (reference sequence). Written as DNA, the CDR3 is TGCAGTGCTAGAGGCCAAGCGGACACTGAAGCTTTCTTT. Translating gives CSARGQADTEAFF.

V and J are TRBV20-1 and TRBJ2-7; 7 bases map to TRBD2. The ends lost 7 bases at V and 1 base at J; junction bases unmatched: 13. The CDR3 covers 15 residues. Germline assignment: CDR1 DFQATT and CDR2 SNEGSKA (reference sequence). Here the CDR3 DNA reads TGCAGTGTTTCCACTAGTCAAGCGGGGTCCTACGAGCAGTACTTC. It codes for CSVSTSQAGSYEQYF.

At least ten counts were recorded for this clonotype. This sequence joins TRBV28 and TRBJ1-4; D gene uncertain. Germline-derived CDR1 and CDR2 are MDHEN and SYDVKM. V was clipped by 6 bases and J by 1 base, with 18 bases between them. This CDR3 contains 17 residues. The CDR3 region is CASSPRLRFKTNEKLFF. The CDR3 DNA reads TGTGCCAGCAGCCCCAGGTTGAGGTTCAAAACTAATGAAAAACTGTTTTTT.

This clonotype was seen more than once but under ten times. This chain uses TRBV11-2 with TRBJ1-6, with D unresolved. This CDR3 contains 15 residues. The V gene's germline CDR1 is SGHAT and CDR2 FQNNGV. The germline V and J ends were trimmed by 5 bases and 0 bases, with 8 bases remaining between them. CDR3: CASSPPSSYNSPLHF. CDR3 nucleotides: TGTGCCAGCAGCCCCCCCAGCTCCTATAATTCACCCCTCCACTTT.

There are a few counts of this clonotype. V usage is TRBV2 and J usage is TRBJ2-1; the match to TRBD2 covers 15 bases. Germline CDR1 reads SNHLY; CDR2 reads FYNNEI. The CDR3 extends over 17 amino acids. V lost 6 bases, J lost 6 bases, and 9 bases stayed unmatched. The CDR3 reads CASSTWTSGRGSNEQFF. Written as DNA, the CDR3 is TGTGCCAGCAGCACCTGGACTAGCGGGAGGGGCTCCAATGAGCAGTTCTTC.

This clonotype was counted ten times or more. The rearrangement uses TRBV20-1 and TRBJ2-5; D uncertain. Germline CDR1 and CDR2: DFQATT and SNEGSKA (reference sequence). CDR3 length: 15 residues. Trimming pared 4 bases from V and 1 base from J, leaving 16 bases between. The CDR3: CSATSNDIAQETQYF. CDR3 sequence (DNA): TGCAGTGCTACCTCTAACGACATCGCCCAAGAGACCCAGTACTTC.